This TCR beta chain was captured by sequencing in a study of cytomegalovirus exposure and HLA in healthy donors. Study-wide results and limits: Per a later analysis, 18,000 or so TCR beta sequences showed association with HLA alleles at 0.05 false discovery rate. A later analysis linked a missense DCLRE1C variant to TCR beta V- and J-gene trimming. Across donors, most TCRs were seen rarely, yet some public ones were widespread.

Vbeta (60) and Jbeta (13) primers were used in the PCR. TCRdb's table, derived via immunoSEQ multiplex PCR, lists solely in-frame clones and lacks some. This sample has about 190,000 clones, with about nine tenths found just once. Germline V gene data show CDR1 as SGHAT and CDR2 as FQNNGV. The CDR3 is made up of 13 amino acids. Trimming took off 3 bases at V and 2 bases at J, with 7 bases between the two ends. In regard to this clone: Its antigen is as yet unknown.

The receptor was derived from a man in his thirties or forties in good health and CMV-seronegative. The sequenced sample consisted of PBMCs. The rearrangement joins TRBV11-2 to TRBJ2-5; D not resolved. The CDR3 protein is CASSFVQQETQYF. As DNA, the CDR3 is TGTGCCAGCAGCTTTGTACAGCAAGAGACCCAGTACTTC. The full variable domain, in which reference TRBV11-2 and TRBJ2-5 provide the parts outside the CDR3, is EAGVAQSPRYKIIEKRQSVAFWCNPISGHATLYWYQQILGQGPKLLIQFQNNGVVDDSQLPKDRFSAERLKGVDSTLKIQPAKLEDSAVYLCASSFVQQETQYFGPGTRLLVL.